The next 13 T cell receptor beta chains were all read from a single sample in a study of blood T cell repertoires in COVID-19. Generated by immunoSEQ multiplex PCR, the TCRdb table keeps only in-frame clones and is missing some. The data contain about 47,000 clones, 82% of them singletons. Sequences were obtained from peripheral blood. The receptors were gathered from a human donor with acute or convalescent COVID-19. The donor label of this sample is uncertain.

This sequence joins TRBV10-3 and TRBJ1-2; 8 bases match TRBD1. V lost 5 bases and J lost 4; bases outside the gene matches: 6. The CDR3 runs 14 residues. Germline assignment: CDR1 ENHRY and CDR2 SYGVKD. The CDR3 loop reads CAISPGQGGYGYTF. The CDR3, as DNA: TGTGCCATCAGTCCAGGACAGGGAGGCTATGGCTACACCTTC.

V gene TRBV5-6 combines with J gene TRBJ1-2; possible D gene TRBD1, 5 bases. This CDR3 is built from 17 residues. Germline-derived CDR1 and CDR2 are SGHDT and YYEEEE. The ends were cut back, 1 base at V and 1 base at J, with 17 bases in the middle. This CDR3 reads CASSLRYPGRVNYGYTF. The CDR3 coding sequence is TGTGCCAGCAGCTTGAGATACCCAGGGAGGGTTAACTATGGCTACACCTTC. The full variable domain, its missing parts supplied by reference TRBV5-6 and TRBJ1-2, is DAGVTQSPTHLIKTRGQQVTLRCSPKSGHDTVSWYQQALGQGPQFIFQYYEEEERQRGNFPDRFSGHQFPNYSSELNVNALLLGDSALYLCASSLRYPGRVNYGYTFGSGTRLTVV.

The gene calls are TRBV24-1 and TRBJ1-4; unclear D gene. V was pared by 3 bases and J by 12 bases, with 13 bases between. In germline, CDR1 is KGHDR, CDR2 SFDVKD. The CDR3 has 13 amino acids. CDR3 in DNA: TGTGCCACCAGTGATGGCGGCTCGGCTGAACTGTTTTTT. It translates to CATSDGGSAELFF.

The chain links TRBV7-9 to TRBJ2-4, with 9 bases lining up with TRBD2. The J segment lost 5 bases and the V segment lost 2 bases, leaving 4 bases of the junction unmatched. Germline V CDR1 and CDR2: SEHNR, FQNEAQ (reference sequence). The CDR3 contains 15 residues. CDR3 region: CASSLKGLAENIQYF. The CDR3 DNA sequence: TGTGCCAGCAGCTTAAAGGGACTAGCTGAAAACATTCAGTACTTC.

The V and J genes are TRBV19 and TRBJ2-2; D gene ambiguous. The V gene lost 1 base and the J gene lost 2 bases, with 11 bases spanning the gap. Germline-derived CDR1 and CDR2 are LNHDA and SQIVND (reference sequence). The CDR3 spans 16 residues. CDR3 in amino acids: CASSIGQETNTGELFF. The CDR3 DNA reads TGTGCCAGTAGTATAGGGCAAGAAACCAACACCGGGGAGCTGTTTTTT.

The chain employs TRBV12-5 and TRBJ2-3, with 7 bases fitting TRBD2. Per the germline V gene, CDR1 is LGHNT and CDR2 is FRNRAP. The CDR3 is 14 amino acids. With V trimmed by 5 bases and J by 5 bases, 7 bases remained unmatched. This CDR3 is CASGTGGIGDTQYF. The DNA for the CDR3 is TGTGCTAGTGGTACGGGAGGCATTGGAGATACGCAGTATTTT.

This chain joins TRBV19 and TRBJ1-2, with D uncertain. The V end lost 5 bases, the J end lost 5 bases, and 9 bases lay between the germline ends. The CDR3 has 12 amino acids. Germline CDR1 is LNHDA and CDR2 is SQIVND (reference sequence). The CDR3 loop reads CASSPRSYGYTF. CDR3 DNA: TGTGCCAGTAGTCCGCGCTCGTATGGCTACACCTTC. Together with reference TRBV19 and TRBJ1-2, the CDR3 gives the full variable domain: DGGITQSPKYLFRKEGQNVTLSCEQNLNHDAMYWYRQDPGQGLRLIYYSQIVNDFQKGDIAEGYSVSREKKESFPLTVTSAQKNPTAFYLCASSPRSYGYTFGSGTRLTVV.

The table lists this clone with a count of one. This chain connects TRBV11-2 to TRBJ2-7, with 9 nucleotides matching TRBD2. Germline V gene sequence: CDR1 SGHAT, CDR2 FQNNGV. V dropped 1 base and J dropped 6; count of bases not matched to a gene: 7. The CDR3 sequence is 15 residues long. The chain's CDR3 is CASSLVTSGLREQYF. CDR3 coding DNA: TGTGCCAGCAGCTTAGTTACTAGCGGGTTACGCGAGCAGTACTTC.

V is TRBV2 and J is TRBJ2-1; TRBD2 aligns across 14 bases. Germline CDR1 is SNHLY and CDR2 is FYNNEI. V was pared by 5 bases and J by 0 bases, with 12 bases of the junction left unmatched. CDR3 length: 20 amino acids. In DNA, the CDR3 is TGTGCCAGCAGTAAATGGGGGACTAGCGGGAGCTTTAGCTCCTACAATGAGCAGTTCTTC. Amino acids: CASSKWGTSGSFSSYNEQFF.

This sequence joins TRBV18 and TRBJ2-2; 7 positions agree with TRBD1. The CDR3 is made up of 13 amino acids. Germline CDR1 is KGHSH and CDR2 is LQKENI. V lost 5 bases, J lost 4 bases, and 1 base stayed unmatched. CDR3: CASSGQATGELFF. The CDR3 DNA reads TGTGCCAGCTCAGGACAGGCCACCGGGGAGCTGTTTTTT. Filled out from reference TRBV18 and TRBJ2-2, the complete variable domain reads NAGVMQNPRHLVRRRGQEARLRCSPMKGHSHVYWYRQLPEEGLKFMVYLQKENIIDESGMPKERFSAEFPKEGPSILRIQQVVRGDSAAYFCASSGQATGELFFGEGSRLTVL.

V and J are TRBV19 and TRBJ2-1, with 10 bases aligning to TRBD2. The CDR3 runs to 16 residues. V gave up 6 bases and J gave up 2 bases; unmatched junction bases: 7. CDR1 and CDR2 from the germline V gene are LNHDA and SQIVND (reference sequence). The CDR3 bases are TGTGCCAGTAGCCAACTAGCGGGGATAACCTACAATGAGCAGTTCTTC. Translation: CASSQLAGITYNEQFF.

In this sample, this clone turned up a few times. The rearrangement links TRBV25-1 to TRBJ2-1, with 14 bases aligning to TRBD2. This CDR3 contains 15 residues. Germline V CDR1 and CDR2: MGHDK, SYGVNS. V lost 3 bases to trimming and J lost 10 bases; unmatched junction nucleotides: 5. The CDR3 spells CASSDPGLAGEEQFF. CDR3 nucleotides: TGTGCCAGCAGTGACCCGGGACTAGCGGGAGAAGAGCAGTTCTTC.

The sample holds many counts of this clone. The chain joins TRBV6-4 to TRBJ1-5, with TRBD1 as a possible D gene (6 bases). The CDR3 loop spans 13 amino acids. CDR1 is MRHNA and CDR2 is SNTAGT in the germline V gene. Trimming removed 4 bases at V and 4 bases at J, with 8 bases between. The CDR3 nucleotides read TGTGCCAGCAGTGTAGGACAGAATCAGCCCCAGCATTTT. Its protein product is CASSVGQNQPQHF.